The subject of this entry is one TCR beta chain. No cognate antigen has been identified for it. Base quality data are lacking; no much larger clone is found one base away. The CDR3 measures 15 amino acids from cysteine to phenylalanine. Only the CDR3 DNA is retained, 45 bases long and in frame from the first base. Based on the germline V gene, the CDR1 and CDR2 sequences are SGHAT and FQNNGV. Trimming costs V 3 bases and J 0 bases, and their ends lie 8 bases apart. The data were obtained in a study of T cell responses to AZD1222 COVID-19 vaccine (dated by TCRdb to the early 2020s). Study-level background: TCR sequencing was performed for 230 to 250 trial participants, of whom 200 to 210 were given two doses of AZD1222 and some 26 were given two doses of MenACWY control vaccine. Trial participants were enrolled by age into 18-55, 56-69 and 70-plus year subgroups, with about 150, 28 and 57 TCR-sequenced participants respectively. Results and caveats for the whole study, not just this receptor: Most participants were white British and females outnumbered males, and the authors suggested that clonal diversity may have been underestimated. The vaccine-associated CD4 TCRs covered the entire spike protein, and the dominant responses fell in regions 160-218 and 743-854. In the small 56-69-year group, the increase in depth fell short of significance, most likely because of low power. No day 14 peak-response samples were available, so repertoires were characterized only after the peak T cell response. Reportedly, close to half of the unique spike-specific TCRs recognized epitopes lying outside the regions that are mutated in the B.1.351 and B.1.1.7 variants. Only a handful of AZD1222 recipients were SARS-CoV-2 seropositive at baseline, limiting conclusions about previously exposed vaccinees. A significant rise in spike-specific TCR breadth and depth was observed after two AZD1222 doses relative to day 0 and relative to MenACWY recipients.

The CDR3 regions of human TCRbeta chains were subjected to immunosequencing. The original pipeline was this. Repertoire TCRs were matched against a reference library of SARS-CoV-2-specific TCRs generated with the MIRA antigen-specificity platform. Breadth was defined as the fraction of unique TCRs that were SARS-CoV-2-associated. Depth was defined as the fraction of total T cells that were SARS-CoV-2-associated. Using the MIRA data, each spike-specific TCR was assigned both to the spike region to which the TCR was reactive and to a CD4 or CD8 class. Log10-transformed breadth and depth values were compared by one-way ANOVA with Sidak's multiple comparisons tests. As stored in TCRdb, this immuneACCESS dataset retains in-frame rearrangements with V and J assigned. A fraction of the clones does not appear; measured against another copy, unresolved V genes explain less than half of the discrepancy, and the remainder lacks a known reason. The V and J calls and clone size are taken from that table; D and trimming were inferred from the DNA. The sample table lists 130,000 to 150,000 clones, roughly nine tenths of them with a count of one. Over 3% of the sample is held by the ten biggest clonotypes.

The sample's time point label, in plain terms: about 28 days (+/-7) after the second vaccine dose. Because spike-specific TCR depth and breadth did not differ between the two schedules, AZD1222 recipients who got a second dose at roughly 4 weeks were pooled with those who got a second dose at roughly 12 weeks. Vaccinee samples were obtained from the UK trials COV001 and COV002, which included a single-blind randomized controlled phase 2/3 trial of AZD1222 (ChAdOx1 nCoV-19) in healthy adults. For TCRbeta chain sequencing, PBMC samples from trial participants were taken at day 0 and at day 28 after the second dose.

This TCR was recovered from an adult who received the AZD1222 COVID-19 vaccine. This sequence uses TRBV11-2 and TRBJ2-2, and TRBD2 may be the D gene, going by 5 matching bases. Here the sequenced sample was peripheral blood, taken 28 days after the second AZD1222 dose. The DNA sequence reads TGTGCCAGCAGCTTTTTGACTACGAACACCGGGGAGCTGTTTTTT. It translates as CASSFLTTNTGELFF.